The clone carrying this T cell receptor (beta chain) occurred a few times. The sample belongs to a study of early T cells in non-severe SARS-CoV-2 infection. TCRdb re-derived calls from the 5' RACE reads in MiXCR, one entry per CDR3 protein. The sample consists of some 64,000 distinct CDR3 sequences, approximately 10% of them appearing once. This CDR3 spans 15 amino acids. CDR1 SGHTA and CDR2 FQGNSA come from the germline V gene. Unmatched junction bases numbered 10, after V lost 5 bases and J lost 5 bases. The gene calls are TRBV7-2 and TRBJ1-1; TRBD1 aligns across 8 bases. The specimen was whole blood. The TCR originated in an adult who was a healthcare worker with PCR-confirmed SARS-CoV-2 infection or an uninfected control (not recorded which). The CDR3 reads CASSRQGALGTEAFF. DNA for the CDR3: TGTGCCAGCAGCCGGCAGGGGGCGTTGGGGACTGAAGCTTTCTTT.